This TCR beta chain was retrieved from a study of T cells in Graves' hyperthyroidism and ophthalmopathy. General study findings and limits: Before onset, by a median of approximately 6.2 months, the model predicted ophthalmopathy. Blood also showed most of the thyroid clonotypes that were expanded above 0.001.

This clonotype has a count of ten or more. The antigen is not known. Amplification of TCR beta CDR3 regions used RNA as the template. TCR CDR3 regions were first amplified by RT-PCR with HTBI primers. TCRdb redid the calling of the multiplex PCR reads with MiXCR, one entry per CDR3 protein. The sample lists hundreds of thousands of distinct CDR3 sequences; 45% were seen once. Exclusion followed for patients with uncontrolled infection, other autoimmune disease, pregnancy or lactation. Diagnostic assessment was based on clinical symptoms, serum thyroxine and TRAb, thyroid ultrasound and orbital computed tomography. The CDR3 is 13 residues long. In germline, CDR1 is SGHTA, CDR2 FQGNSA. Trimming cost V 5 bases and J 1 base, with 8 bases left between them.

Sequences were obtained from peripheral blood or thyroid tissue (not recorded which). The TCR originated in an adult man with Graves' disease, either hyperthyroidism or ophthalmopathy (not recorded which). This chain connects TRBV7-2 to TRBJ2-5; D call uncertain. CDR3 nucleotides: TGTGCCAGCAGCCTAACTGCCCAAGAGACCCAGTACTTC. This codes for CASSLTAQETQYF.